This entry lists 28 T cell receptor beta chains sequenced from one sample in a study of T cells in Graves' hyperthyroidism and ophthalmopathy. RNA transcripts were the template for amplifying TCR beta CDR3 regions. In the first-round RT-PCR of the TCR CDR3, the HTBI primer set was used. Using its own MiXCR run on the multiplex PCR reads, TCRdb lists one record per CDR3 protein. The sample includes hundreds of thousands of distinct CDR3 sequences, 11% to 15% of them seen just once. Input material: blood. The receptors derive from a woman under 30 with Graves' hyperthyroidism.

The rearrangement links TRBV4-3 to TRBJ1-2; no clear D. The CDR3 spans 12 residues. Germline V gene sequence: CDR1 LGHNA, CDR2 YSLEER. V was pared by 5 bases and J by 11 bases, with 15 bases between. CDR3 nucleotides: TGCGCCAGCAGCTCCCACGGTTTGTTATACACCTTC. Translation gives CASSSHGLLYTF.

A few counts support this clonotype. Mismatch with germline at one junction end may stem from a read error. This chain joins TRBV2 and TRBJ1-5; D might be TRBD1 (6 bases). This CDR3 contains 13 residues. Germline CDR1 reads SNHLY; CDR2 reads FYNNEI. The CDR3 loop is CASSLLEGEPQHF. The CDR3, as DNA: TGCGCCAGCAGCCTTCTCGAGGGGGAGCCCCAGCATTTT.

This clonotype occurred many times. The gene calls are TRBV24-1 and TRBJ2-2, with a possible D match to TRBD2 (5 bases). The germline V gene has CDR1 KGHDR and CDR2 SFDVKD. The CDR3 runs 15 residues. V was clipped by 6 bases and J by 4 bases, with 14 bases between them. The CDR3, as DNA: TGTGCCACCAGTCCGGGTCCACGGGGCACCGGGGAGCTGTTTTTT. Amino acid sequence: CATSPGPRGTGELFF.

The sample holds a few counts of this clonotype. The chain joins TRBV11-2 to TRBJ2-6, with D perhaps TRBD2 (5 bases). Germline CDR1 reads SGHAT; CDR2 reads FQNNGV. V was cut by 5 bases and J by 2 bases, with 10 bases left in between. The CDR3 has 15 residues. The CDR3 spells CASSHPGTGANVLTF. The CDR3 bases are TGTGCCAGCAGCCACCCGGGGACTGGGGCCAACGTCCTGACTTTC.

This clonotype has ten or more counts. V is TRBV12-3 or TRBV12-4 and J is TRBJ1-5, with D unclear. Trimming cost V 6 bases and J 6 bases, with 15 bases left between them. The CDR3 covers 14 residues. This CDR3 is CASSHQATRQPQHF. CDR3 sequence (DNA): TGTGCCAGCAGCCACCAAGCTACTCGTCAGCCCCAGCATTTT.

This clonotype appeared a few times. For the CDR3, the DNA is TGTGCCAGCAGCCCCCGGGGAGCGGGGGACACCGGGGAGCTGTTTTTT. Translating it yields CASSPRGAGDTGELFF. The chain joins TRBV9 to TRBJ2-2; 8 nucleotides agree with TRBD2. Germline V gene data show CDR1 as SGDLS and CDR2 as YYNGEE. Losses at the gene ends were 4 bases for V and 3 bases for J; bases not matched to a gene: 8. The CDR3 has 16 amino acids. Supplemented by reference TRBV9 and TRBJ2-2, the full variable domain reads DSGVTQTPKHLITATGQRVTLRCSPRSGDLSVYWYQQSLDQGLQFLIQYYNGEERAKGNILERFSAQQFPDLHSELNLSSLELGDSALYFCASSPRGAGDTGELFFGEGSRLTVL.

The chain recombines TRBV6-9 with TRBJ2-7; D ambiguous. The CDR3 sequence is 14 residues long. The V and J ends lost 3 bases and 7 bases respectively, with 16 bases between them. The germline gives CDR1 MNHGY, CDR2 SVAAGI. CDR3 DNA: TGTGCCAGCAGTTACTCGAACGCTTTAAGGGAGCAGTACTTC. Its translation is CASSYSNALREQYF.

The chain joins TRBV5-5 to TRBJ2-2; no clear D. The V gene lost 0 bases and the J gene lost 3 bases, with 6 bases spanning the gap. This CDR3 has 14 amino acids. Germline V lookup: CDR1 SGHKS, CDR2 YYEKEE (reference sequence). The CDR3 protein is CASSLVEHTGELFF. CDR3 nucleotide sequence: TGTGCCAGCAGCTTGGTGGAGCACACCGGGGAGCTGTTTTTT.

In its sample, this clonotype was seen a few times. This sequence joins TRBV6-1 and TRBJ2-2, with 10 nucleotides matching TRBD2. Germline CDR1 is MNHNS and CDR2 is SASEGT. The V and J ends lost 5 bases and 5 bases, in that order; junction bases with no gene match: 5. CDR3 size: 15 residues. The CDR3 sequence is CASSWEREGTGELFF. For the CDR3, the DNA is TGTGCCAGCAGTTGGGAGCGGGAGGGGACCGGGGAGCTGTTTTTT.

This clonotype has just a few counts. The chain uses TRBV12-3 or TRBV12-4 and TRBJ1-3, with D hard to call. Trimming left V 7 bases short and J 0 bases short, with 7 bases between. The CDR3 has 13 amino acids. In nucleotides, the CDR3 is TGTGCCAGCACCCTAAACTCTGGAAACACCATATATTTT. It yields the protein CASTLNSGNTIYF.

This clonotype was observed many times. V usage is TRBV11-3 and J usage is TRBJ2-1; either TRBD1 or TRBD2 may supply D (5 bases each). Germline loops: CDR1 SGHNT, CDR2 YENEEA. The CDR3 is made up of 13 amino acids. V lost 3 bases to trimming and J lost 6 bases, with 9 bases between them. The CDR3 bases are TGTGCCAGCAGCTTTTCCGGGGCCAATGAGCAGTTCTTC. Translated: CASSFSGANEQFF.

This CDR3 reads CASSPGQGPSSGNTIYF. DNA for the CDR3: TGTGCCAGCAGTCCTGGACAGGGGCCGAGCTCTGGAAACACCATATATTTT. The chain links TRBV28 to TRBJ1-3, with TRBD1 matching over 9 bases. The ends lost 5 bases at V and 0 bases at J; junction bases unmatched: 8. CDR1 and CDR2 (germline): MDHEN, SYDVKM. This CDR3 comprises 17 residues.

In its sample, this clonotype was seen many times. The V call is TRBV6-1, the J call TRBJ2-7, with 7 bases matching TRBD2. Looked up from germline, CDR1 is MNHNS and CDR2 is SASEGT. The junction had 12 bases not matched to a gene; V was cut back by 5 bases and J by 5 bases. This CDR3 comprises 15 residues. In DNA form, the CDR3 reads TGTGCCAGCAGTCTCCTCTGGCGGGAGTTCGACGAGCAGTACTTC. Amino acids: CASSLLWREFDEQYF.

The chain carries TRBV7-3 and TRBJ1-4; TRBD1 matches 7 bases. V was clipped by 5 bases and J by 4 bases; unmatched bases: 10. In germline, CDR1 is SGHTA, CDR2 FQGTGA. The CDR3 has 16 residues. CDR3 amino acids: CASSDNPGTVNEKLFF. For the CDR3, the DNA is TGTGCCAGCAGCGACAATCCCGGGACAGTTAATGAAAAACTGTTTTTT.

The chain recombines TRBV10-2 with TRBJ2-7; possibly TRBD1 for D (5 bases). In germline, CDR1 is WSHSY, CDR2 SAAADI. The CDR3 is 13 amino acids. V was clipped by 8 bases and J by 2 bases, with 13 bases between them. The CDR3 reads CASGAEITYEQYF. CDR3 nucleotide sequence: TGCGCCAGCGGGGCGGAAATAACCTACGAGCAGTACTTC.

In this sample, this clonotype turned up many times. This chain links TRBV3-1 with TRBJ1-1; D remains unclear. Germline V gene lookup returns CDR1 LGHDT and CDR2 YNNKEL (reference sequence). The CDR3 runs to 16 residues. Trimming took off 1 base at V and 4 bases at J, with 16 bases between the two ends. The CDR3 DNA reads as TGTGCCAGCAGCCAAGGTGTGGGCAGGAAGTTCACTGAAGCTTTCTTT. Its protein is CASSQGVGRKFTEAFF.

The rearrangement links TRBV12-3 or TRBV12-4 to TRBJ2-3; the match to TRBD2 covers 7 bases. The CDR3 is made up of 15 amino acids. Trimming removed 6 bases from V and 1 base from J; junction bases left unmatched: 7. The CDR3 DNA sequence: TGTGCCAGCAGGTTGCGGGAGTTGGGCACAGATACGCAGTATTTT. Encoded protein: CASRLRELGTDTQYF.

The rearrangement joins TRBV19 to TRBJ2-7; weak D call: TRBD2 (6 bases). The CDR3 is 14 residues long. Germline lookup yields CDR1 LNHDA and CDR2 SQIVND (reference sequence). Trimming left V 7 bases short and J 3 bases short, with 16 bases between. The CDR3 is CASKYEGGVYEQYF. In nucleotides, the CDR3 is TGTGCCAGTAAATACGAGGGAGGAGTCTACGAGCAGTACTTC.

This clonotype was seen at least ten times. V usage is TRBV12-3 or TRBV12-4 and J usage is TRBJ2-7; D might be TRBD2 (6 bases). Deletions cut 6 bases from V and 1 base from J, with 13 bases between. This CDR3 spans 14 amino acids. In nucleotides, the CDR3 is TGTGCCAGCAGCTTAAGACGGGGGTCCTACGAGCAGTACTTC. This codes for CASSLRRGSYEQYF.

This clonotype was recorded a few times. V gene TRBV29-1 combines with J gene TRBJ2-5, with D possibly being TRBD2 (5 bases). The germline CDR1 and CDR2 sequences are SQVTM and ANQGSEA. CDR3 length: 12 amino acids. Trimming pared 5 bases from V and 5 bases from J, leaving 12 bases between. The CDR3 coding sequence is TGCAGCGTTAGCGGAGGCGAGGAGACCCAGTACTTC. Protein product: CSVSGGEETQYF.

This clonotype was observed at least ten times. CDR3 loop: CSAPFPTDTQYF. CDR3 coding DNA: TGCAGTGCTCCCTTTCCCACAGATACGCAGTATTTT. V usage is TRBV20-1 and J usage is TRBJ2-3; D not resolved. The CDR3 is 12 residues long. V lost 5 bases and J 2 bases, leaving 8 bases between the germline ends. CDR1 and CDR2 (germline): DFQATT, SNEGSKA (reference sequence).

Details on this clonotype: A junction boundary mismatches the germline segment, possibly from a read error. The gene calls are TRBV12-3 or TRBV12-4 and TRBJ2-7, with 11 bases identical to TRBD2. The CDR3 is 14 residues long. The CDR3 loop is CASSLAGGPSVQYF. The CDR3 DNA follows: TGTGCCAGCAGCTTAGCGGGAGGGCCTTCTGTGCAGTACTTC.

The CDR3 coding sequence is TGTGCCAGTAGTCCGCAGGGGCGCTGGCAGCCCCAGCATTTT. Translating it yields CASSPQGRWQPQHF. The chain couples TRBV19 to TRBJ1-5, with D perhaps TRBD1 (6 bases). Trimming pared 5 bases from V and 7 bases from J, leaving 15 bases between. The CDR3 has 14 residues. In germline, CDR1 is LNHDA, CDR2 SQIVND (reference sequence).

This clonotype was detected many times. The chain combines TRBV5-5 with TRBJ2-7, with 12 positions matching TRBD1. CDR3 size: 18 residues. Germline V gene data show CDR1 as SGHKS and CDR2 as YYEKEE (reference sequence). With 4 bases clipped from V and 1 base from J, the junction kept 12 bases outside the gene matches. CDR3 region: CASSTYRDRGRLSYEQYF. The CDR3 nucleotides read TGTGCCAGCAGCACCTACCGGGACAGGGGGCGCTTATCCTACGAGCAGTACTTC.

This clonotype occurred many times. CDR3 residues: CASSFPGVTQYF. CDR3 nucleotides: TGTGCCAGCAGCTTTCCAGGGGTTACGCAGTATTTT. The V call is TRBV11-2, the J call TRBJ2-3; D is possibly TRBD1 (6 bases). Trimming left V 3 bases short and J 8 bases short, with 9 bases between. The CDR3 is 12 amino acids. The germline CDR1 and CDR2 sequences are SGHAT and FQNNGV.

This clonotype was seen a few times. This chain uses TRBV24-1 with TRBJ2-1; D gene unclear. Germline CDR1 KGHDR, CDR2 SFDVKD. The ends were cut back, 5 bases at V and 0 bases at J, with 7 bases in the middle. CDR3 length: 14 residues. The CDR3 region has the DNA TGTGCCACCAGTGCATCGACCTCCTACAATGAGCAGTTCTTC. Amino acids: CATSASTSYNEQFF.

This clonotype has a count of ten or more. This sequence joins TRBV11-2 and TRBJ2-1, with no clear D. The CDR3 has 15 amino acids. The germline V and J ends were trimmed by 1 base and 0 bases, with 7 bases remaining between them. CDR1 is SGHAT, CDR2 FQNNGV, per germline. In DNA, the CDR3 is TGTGCCAGCAGCTTAGGGGTTTACTCCTACAATGAGCAGTTCTTC. This encodes CASSLGVYSYNEQFF.

In this sample, this clonotype turned up many times. The genes are TRBV3-1 and TRBJ1-2; D remains ambiguous. V lost 0 bases, J lost 6 bases, and 11 bases lay in between. The CDR3 has 14 amino acids. Germline V CDR1 and CDR2: LGHDT, YNNKEL (reference sequence). In DNA form, the CDR3 reads TGTGCCAGCAGCCAAGATGTAGGGTCGGATGGCTACACCTTC. This encodes CASSQDVGSDGYTF.